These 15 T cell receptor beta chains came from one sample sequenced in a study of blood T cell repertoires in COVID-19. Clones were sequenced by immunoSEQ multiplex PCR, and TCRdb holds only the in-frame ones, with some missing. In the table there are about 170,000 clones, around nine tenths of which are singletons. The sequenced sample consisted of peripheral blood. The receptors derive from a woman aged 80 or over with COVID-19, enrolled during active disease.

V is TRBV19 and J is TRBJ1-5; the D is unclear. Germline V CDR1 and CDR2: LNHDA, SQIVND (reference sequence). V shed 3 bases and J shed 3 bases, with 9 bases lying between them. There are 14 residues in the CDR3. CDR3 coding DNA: TGTGCCAGTAGTATGGGCCAGACCAATCAGCCCCAGCATTTT. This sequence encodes CASSMGQTNQPQHF.

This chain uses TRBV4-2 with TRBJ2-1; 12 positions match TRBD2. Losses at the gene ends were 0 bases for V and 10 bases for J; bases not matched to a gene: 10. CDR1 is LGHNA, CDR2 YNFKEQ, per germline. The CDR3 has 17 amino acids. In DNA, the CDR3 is TGTGCCAGCAGCCAAGATCTTCTAGCGGGAGGGCGTGGAGAGCAGTTCTTC. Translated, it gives CASSQDLLAGGRGEQFF.

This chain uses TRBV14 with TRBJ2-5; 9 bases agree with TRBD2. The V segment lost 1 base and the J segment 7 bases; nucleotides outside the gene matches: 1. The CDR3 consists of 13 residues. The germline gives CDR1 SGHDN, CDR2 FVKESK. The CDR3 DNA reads TGTGCCAGCAGCCAAGGAGCGGGGGGGACCCAGTACTTC. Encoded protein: CASSQGAGGTQYF.

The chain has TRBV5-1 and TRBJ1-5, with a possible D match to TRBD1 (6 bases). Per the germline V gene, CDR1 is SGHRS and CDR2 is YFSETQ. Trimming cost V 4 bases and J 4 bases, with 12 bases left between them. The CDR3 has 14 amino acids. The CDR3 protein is CASSPDSRNQPQHF. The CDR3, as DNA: TGCGCCAGCAGCCCGGACAGTAGAAATCAGCCCCAGCATTTT.

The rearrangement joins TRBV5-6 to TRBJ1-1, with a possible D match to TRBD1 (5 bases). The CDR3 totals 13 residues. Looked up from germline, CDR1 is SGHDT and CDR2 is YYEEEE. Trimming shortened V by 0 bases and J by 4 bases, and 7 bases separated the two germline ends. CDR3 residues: CASSLAGPTEAFF. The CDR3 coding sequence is TGTGCCAGCAGCTTGGCAGGGCCCACTGAAGCTTTCTTT.

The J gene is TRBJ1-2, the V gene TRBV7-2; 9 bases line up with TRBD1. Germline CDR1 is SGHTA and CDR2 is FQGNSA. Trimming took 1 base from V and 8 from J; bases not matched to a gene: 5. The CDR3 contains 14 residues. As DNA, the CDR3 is TGTGCCAGCAGCTTAGGGACAGGGGCCGGAGGCTACACCTTC. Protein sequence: CASSLGTGAGGYTF.

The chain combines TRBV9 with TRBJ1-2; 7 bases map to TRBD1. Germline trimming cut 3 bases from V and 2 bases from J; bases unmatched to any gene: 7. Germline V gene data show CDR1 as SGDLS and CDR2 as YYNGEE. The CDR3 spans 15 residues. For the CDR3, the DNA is TGTGCCAGCAGCGCCTCGGACAGGTCCAACTATGGCTACACCTTC. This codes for CASSASDRSNYGYTF.

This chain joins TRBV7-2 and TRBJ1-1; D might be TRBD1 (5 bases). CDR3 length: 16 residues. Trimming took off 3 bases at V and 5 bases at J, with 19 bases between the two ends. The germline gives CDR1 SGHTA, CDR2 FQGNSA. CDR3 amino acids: CASSFSLRVGGTEAFF. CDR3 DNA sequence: TGTGCCAGCAGCTTTAGCCTTAGGGTCGGGGGAACTGAAGCTTTCTTT.

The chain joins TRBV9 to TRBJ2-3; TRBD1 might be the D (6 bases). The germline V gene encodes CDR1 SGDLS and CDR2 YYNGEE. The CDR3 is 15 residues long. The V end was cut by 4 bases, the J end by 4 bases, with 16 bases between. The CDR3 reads CASSLTQGFSDTQYF. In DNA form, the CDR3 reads TGTGCCAGCAGCCTCACGCAGGGGTTTTCAGATACGCAGTATTTT.

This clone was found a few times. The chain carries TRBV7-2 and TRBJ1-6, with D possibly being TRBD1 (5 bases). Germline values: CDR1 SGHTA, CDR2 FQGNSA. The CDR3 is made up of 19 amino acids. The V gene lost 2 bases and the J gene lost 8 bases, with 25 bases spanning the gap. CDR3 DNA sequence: TGTGCCAGCAGCTTAATGGGGATCGGACAAATCGCATCCCATTCACCCCTCCACTTT. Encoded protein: CASSLMGIGQIASHSPLHF.

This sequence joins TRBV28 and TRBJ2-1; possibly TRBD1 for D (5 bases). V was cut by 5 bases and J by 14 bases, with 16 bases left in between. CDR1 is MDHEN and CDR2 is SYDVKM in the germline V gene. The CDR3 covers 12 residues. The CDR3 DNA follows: TGTGCCAGCAGTCTTCGCCAGGGAATTAAGTTCTTC. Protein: CASSLRQGIKFF.

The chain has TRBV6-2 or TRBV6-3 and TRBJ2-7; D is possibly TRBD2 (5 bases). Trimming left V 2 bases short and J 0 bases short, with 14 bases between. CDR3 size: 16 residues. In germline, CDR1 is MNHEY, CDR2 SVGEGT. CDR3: CASSYPSGKDSYEQYF. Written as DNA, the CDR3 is TGTGCCAGCAGTTACCCCTCGGGGAAAGACTCCTACGAGCAGTACTTC.

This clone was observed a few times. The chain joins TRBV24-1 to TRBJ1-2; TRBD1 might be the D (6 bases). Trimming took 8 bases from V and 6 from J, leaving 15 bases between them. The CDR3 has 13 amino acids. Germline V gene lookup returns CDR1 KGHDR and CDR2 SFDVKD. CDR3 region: CATKEGGDDGYTF. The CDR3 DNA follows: TGTGCCACCAAAGAAGGGGGGGATGATGGCTACACCTTC.

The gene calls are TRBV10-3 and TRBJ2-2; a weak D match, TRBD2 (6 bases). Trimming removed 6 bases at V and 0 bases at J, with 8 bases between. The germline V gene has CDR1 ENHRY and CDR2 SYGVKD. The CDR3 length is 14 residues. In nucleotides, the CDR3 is TGTGCCATCAGAACGGGGGCGAACACCGGGGAGCTGTTTTTT. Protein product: CAIRTGANTGELFF.

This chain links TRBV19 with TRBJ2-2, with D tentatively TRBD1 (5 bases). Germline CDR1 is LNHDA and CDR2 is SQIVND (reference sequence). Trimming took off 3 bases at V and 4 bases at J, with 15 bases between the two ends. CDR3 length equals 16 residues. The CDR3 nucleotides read TGTGCCAGTAGTATTCGCTCGGACATCGGCACCGGGGAGCTGTTTTTT. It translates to CASSIRSDIGTGELFF. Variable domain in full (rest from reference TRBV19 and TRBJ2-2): DGGITQSPKYLFRKEGQNVTLSCEQNLNHDAMYWYRQDPGQGLRLIYYSQIVNDFQKGDIAEGYSVSREKKESFPLTVTSAQKNPTAFYLCASSIRSDIGTGELFFGEGSRLTVL.